Listed here is a single T cell receptor beta chain. Its antigen is undetermined. Primers for the PCR totalled 60 Vbeta and 13 Jbeta. Method: immunoSEQ multiplex PCR; TCRdb's copy keeps in-frame clones and lacks some. The repertoire holds 85,000 to 130,000 clones, with roughly 75% as singletons. This sample was taken from a study of cytomegalovirus exposure and HLA in healthy donors. J lost 4 bases, V lost 1 base, and 6 bases had no gene match. CDR3 length: 16 amino acids. Germline values: CDR1 SGHVS, CDR2 FQNEAQ. Whole-study results and caveats: V- and J-gene trimming of TCR beta was linked (in a later analysis) to a missense DCLRE1C variant.

Sequenced input: PBMCs. The chain joins TRBV7-8 to TRBJ2-5, with TRBD2 identical over 10 bases. The TCR sequence derives from a middle-aged man in good health and CMV-seronegative. The CDR3 reads CASSLDTASGGETQYF. The CDR3 region has the DNA TGTGCCAGCAGCTTAGATACGGCTAGCGGGGGAGAGACCCAGTACTTC.